The T cell receptor beta chain under discussion was sequenced for a study of monozygotic twins with inflammatory bowel disease (dated by TCRdb to the late 2010s). Background on the whole study: The full study comprised 30 or so monozygotic twin pairs: nine German pairs (four IBD-concordant, five IBD-discordant) and 19 IBD-discordant Danish pairs. The search for disease-associated traits relied mainly on comparing, within discordant pairs, IBD patients with their genetically identical healthy co-twins. Each individual had, on average, about 151 000 unique TCRalpha sequences and 181 000 unique TCRbeta sequences available for analysis. On the study overall, not on this receptor specifically: No difference in repertoire similarity was observed between concordant and discordant twins, possibly owing to limited statistical power. Measured by the inverse Simpson index, TCRbeta repertoire diversity was lower in IBD patients than in their healthy co-twins. Distinction between different T cell subtypes could not be achieved in the analysis. Differing immunosuppressive treatments among patients may have added background noise and inter-individual variability to the repertoires. No single strong signal or clonotype linked to IBD turned up in the results, so the idea that one exists was not supported. Compared with healthy twins, IBD patients shared fewer clonotypes with other individuals, and the difference was most pronounced in patients with signs of disease activity.

The CDR3, cysteine through phenylalanine, is 14 amino acids long. The entry carries no DNA sequence. Via the germline V gene, CDR1 is MNHNS and CDR2 SASEGT. From each donor, an approximately 2.5 ml peripheral blood sample was collected into PAXgene tubes and stored at -80 degrees C. Without T cell sorting, total RNA was isolated from whole blood using the PAXgene blood miRNA kit on an automated QIAcube. Peripheral blood from monozygotic twin pairs who were concordant or discordant for inflammatory bowel disease underwent deep TCRalpha and TCRbeta repertoire profiling using unique molecular barcoding. For every twin pair, smoking habits were documented, and each individual was categorised as a current, former or never smoker. Notes on this clonotype: Its specific antigen is unknown.

Library preparation used 5' RACE. Preparation of each TCR library used around 3.5 ug of total RNA. For each sample, cDNA synthesis with SMARTScribe reverse transcriptase was split into eight separate reactions. Unique molecular identifiers containing a 6-nucleotide sample barcode were introduced through template switching during cDNA synthesis. Two nested PCRs of around 16 and 10 cycles amplified the TCRalpha and TCRbeta cDNA, and bead purification followed each PCR. Before amplification, the cDNA was treated with uracil DNA-glycosylase and purified using the QIAquick PCR purification kit. In the second PCR, Illumina TruSeq-compatible adapters and sample-specific barcodes were added. TapeStation and Qubit were used to check library quality and concentration, and 4 to 6 ng of each library went into the pool. Sequencing of pooled libraries was carried out on an Illumina HiSeq2500 single-index Rapid Run using 2 x 100 bp reads and custom sequencing primers. In the original analysis: PCR and sequencing errors were corrected by UMI-based consensus assembly using MiGEC version 1.2.6. V(D)J alignment, clonotype assembly and CDR3 extraction were performed with MiXCR version 2.1.1. To normalise gene usage, clonotype sharing and MAIT/NKT TCR abundance, the analysis used the top 1000, 10 000 and 20 000 clonotypes per sample. Diversity was computed as the inverse Simpson index with the vegan R package after downsampling to 27 000 UMIs. Paired Mann-Whitney U tests were applied to discordant twin pairs, and Benjamini-Hochberg correction was used for multiple testing. Based on TCRdb reprocessing of the reads, there is one entry per CDR3 protein sequence, and DNA is missing. These V and J calls rely on TCRdb rather than the paper's analysis. This sample's clone table shows around 380,000 distinct CDR3 sequences. 2% to 2.5% of the sample lies in the top ten.

The sample was blood. The receptor chain draws on TRBV6-1 and TRBJ1-6; as DNA is missing, the TRBD1 call by TCRdb cannot be tested. The TCR sequence derives from a human donor with ulcerative colitis or Crohn's disease, or a healthy co-twin of an affected twin (not recorded which). The CDR3 region: CASRGGPNNSPLHF.